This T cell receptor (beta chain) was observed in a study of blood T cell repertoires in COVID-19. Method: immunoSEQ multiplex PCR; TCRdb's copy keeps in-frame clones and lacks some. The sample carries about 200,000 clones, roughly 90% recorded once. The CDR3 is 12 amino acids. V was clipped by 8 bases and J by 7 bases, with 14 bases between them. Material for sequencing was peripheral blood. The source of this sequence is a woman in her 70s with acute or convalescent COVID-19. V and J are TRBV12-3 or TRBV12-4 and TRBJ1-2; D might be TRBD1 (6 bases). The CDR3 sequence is CASVTGFSGYTF. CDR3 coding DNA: TGTGCCAGCGTAACAGGGTTTTCTGGCTACACCTTC.